A single T cell receptor (beta chain) is shown here with its context. The CDR3 has 14 amino acids. Germline lookup yields CDR1 SNHLY and CDR2 FYNNEI. J gave up 7 bases and V 6 bases, and 9 bases lay outside the gene matches. Under the authors' procedure: Amplified reference gene primers provided the basis for estimating nucleated cell counts. Libraries were prepared by immunoSEQ multiplex PCR; TCRdb keeps only in-frame clonotypes and omits some of them. V, J and clone size derive from that table, while D and trimming were established from the DNA sequence. The profile shows 200,000 or so clones, 85% of them singletons. The data originate from a study of blood T cell repertoires in COVID-19. On the study more broadly: Acute and convalescent COVID-19 samples came from the United States, Italy and Spain. From T cells, B-cell-depleted T cells, or PBMCs came the material, which was cDNA or gDNA.

V usage is TRBV2 and J usage is TRBJ1-2; 9 bases map to TRBD1. The sequence was obtained from a person aged 65 to 85 with COVID-19, enrolled during active disease. The specimen sequenced was peripheral blood. CDR3 sequence reads: CASSVQGALVGYTF. CDR3 in DNA: TGTGCCAGCAGCGTACAGGGGGCTCTGGTTGGCTACACCTTC.